These T cell receptor beta chains were read from a single sample in a study of blood T cell repertoires in COVID-19. TCRdb's table, derived via immunoSEQ multiplex PCR, lists solely in-frame clones and lacks some. The table records 200,000 or so clones, about 85% of them present only once. The sequencing input was PBMCs or T cells enriched from blood (not recorded which). The source is a man aged 25 to 40 who had recovered from COVID-19. Each CDR3 is given with its conserved first and last residue. The D gene is left open where the match is weak. Clone size is not always given. Where it is, it says once, few, many or a class for expanded clones.

TRBV18,few,TRBD2,TRBJ2-1,TGTGCCAGCTTCAGACCCACGGGAGGAGGGGAGCAGTTCTTC,CASFRPTGGGEQFF
TRBV5-5,few,-,TRBJ1-1,TGTGCCAGCAGCTTGACTGCAAACACTGAAGCTTTCTTT,CASSLTANTEAFF
TRBV4-2,-,TRBD2,TRBJ2-7,TGTGCCAGCAGCCAAGATGCGCTAGCGGGGTCCTACGAGCAGTACTTC,CASSQDALAGSYEQYF
TRBV28,-,-,TRBJ1-5,TGTGCCAGCAGTTCACCCTCAGGGTATAGCAATCAGCCCCAGCATTTT,CASSSPSGYSNQPQHF
TRBV19,-,TRBD1,TRBJ1-5,TGTGCCAGTAGTATTTCCCTTTTTAGGGGGCGGAATCAGCCCCAGCATTTT,CASSISLFRGRNQPQHF
TRBV9,-,TRBD1,TRBJ1-2,TGTGCCAGCAGCGTGGGACAGGGGAATAACTATGGCTACACCTTC,CASSVGQGNNYGYTF
TRBV7-9,-,TRBD2,TRBJ2-1,TGTGCCAGCAGCTTAGTTGTGACTAGCCCCGGTGAGCAGTTCTTC,CASSLVVTSPGEQFF
TRBV3-1/TRBV3-2,many,-,TRBJ2-2,TGTGCCACGGGGAACACCGGGGAGCTGTTTTTT,CATGNTGELFF
TRBV6-5,few,-,TRBJ1-3,TGTGCCAGCAGGGGCCCCGGAAACACCATATATTTT,CASRGPGNTIYF
TRBV29-1,-,TRBD2,TRBJ2-1,TGCAGCGCTGGGACTAGCGGGACGGGTGAGCAGTTCTTC,CSAGTSGTGEQFF
TRBV28,once,-,TRBJ2-1,TGTGCCAGCAGTTTCGGAGGTTACAATGAGCAGTTCTTC,CASSFGGYNEQFF
TRBV5-1,-,TRBD1,TRBJ2-3,TGCGCCAGCAGCTTGACACCAGGACAGGGTTTACATACGCAGTATTTT,CASSLTPGQGLHTQYF
TRBV3-1/TRBV3-2,-,-,TRBJ1-3,TGTGCCAGCAGCCCCGACACGACTGGAAACACCATATATTTT,CASSPDTTGNTIYF
TRBV19,-,TRBD2,TRBJ2-1,TGTGCCAGTAGTGTACTAGCGGGGTTCAATGAGCAGTTCTTC,CASSVLAGFNEQFF
TRBV19,-,TRBD1,TRBJ2-3,TGTGCCAGTAGTAGTAGACAGGGGATAGATACGCAGTATTTT,CASSSRQGIDTQYF
TRBV28,-,TRBD2,TRBJ2-3,TGTGCCAGCAGTACTAGCGGGAGGGTGTCGACAGATACGCAGTATTTT,CASSTSGRVSTDTQYF
TRBV11-2,few,TRBD1,TRBJ1-1,TGTGCCAGCAGCTTTGTGACAGGGTTCTCGGAAGCTTTCTTT,CASSFVTGFSEAFF
TRBV28,-,TRBD1,TRBJ1-5,TGTGCCAGCAGTTTTCTGGGACAGGGGGCTCAGCCCCAGCATTTT,CASSFLGQGAQPQHF
TRBV30,-,TRBD1,TRBJ1-2,TGTGCCTGGAGTGCCAAACAGGGGGCGGGGGGCTACACCTTC,CAWSAKQGAGGYTF
TRBV3-1/TRBV3-2,-,TRBD1,TRBJ1-1,TGTGCCAGCAGCCCCCCGGCGAGGGACAGCCCCAAAGCTTTCTTT,CASSPPARDSPKAFF
TRBV19,-,-,TRBJ1-5,TGTGCCAGTACCGGTCGAGGGGGTGAGTGGCAGCCCCAGCATTTT,CASTGRGGEWQPQHF
TRBV5-1,-,TRBD1,TRBJ1-2,TGCGCCAGCAGCGGACAGGGTGGGTCCGACTATGGCTACACCTTC,CASSGQGGSDYGYTF
TRBV4-2,-,TRBD2,TRBJ2-3,TGTGCCAGCAGCCAAACTAGCGGGAGGACAGATACGCAGTATTTT,CASSQTSGRTDTQYF
TRBV6-5,-,-,TRBJ1-1,TGTGCCAGCAGTTATGTCAGGGGCCCTGAAGCTTTCTTT,CASSYVRGPEAFF
TRBV27,-,-,TRBJ1-5,TGTGCCAGCAGTAGAACCCAGGGGAATCAGCCCCAGCATTTT,CASSRTQGNQPQHF
TRBV18,many,TRBD2,TRBJ2-7,TGTGCCAGCTCACCCTTCACCCTAGCGGGGGGAACCTACGAGCAGTACTTC,CASSPFTLAGGTYEQYF
TRBV28,-,-,TRBJ1-1,TGTGCCAGCAAGGGAGCCGGGGTAGGGTACACTGAAGCTTTCTTT,CASKGAGVGYTEAFF
TRBV15,-,TRBD1,TRBJ2-7,TGTGCCACCAGCAGAGTTGGGACAGGGTCGGGCGAGCAGTACTTC,CATSRVGTGSGEQYF